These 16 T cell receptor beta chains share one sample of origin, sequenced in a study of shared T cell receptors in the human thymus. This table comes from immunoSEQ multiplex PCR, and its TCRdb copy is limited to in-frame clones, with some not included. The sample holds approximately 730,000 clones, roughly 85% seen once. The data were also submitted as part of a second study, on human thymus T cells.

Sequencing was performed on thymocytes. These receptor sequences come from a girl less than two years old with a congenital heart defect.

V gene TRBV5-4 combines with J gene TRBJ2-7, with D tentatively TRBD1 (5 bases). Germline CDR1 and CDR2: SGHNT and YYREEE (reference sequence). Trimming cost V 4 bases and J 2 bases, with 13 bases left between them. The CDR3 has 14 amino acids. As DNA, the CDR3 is TGTGCCAGCAGCCCCGAGGACACAACCTACGAGCAGTACTTC. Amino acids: CASSPEDTTYEQYF.

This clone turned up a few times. The CDR3 here is CASSRSGSVNEQYF. DNA for the CDR3: TGTGCCAGCAGCCGGTCGGGGAGCGTAAACGAGCAGTACTTC. The V and J genes are TRBV7-9 and TRBJ2-7; D is perhaps TRBD2 (5 bases). V was trimmed by 5 bases and J by 5 bases, leaving 16 bases between them. CDR1 and CDR2 (germline): SEHNR, FQNEAQ (reference sequence). The CDR3 has 14 amino acids. Looking up the rest from reference TRBV7-9 and TRBJ2-7 gives the full variable domain: DTGVSQNPRHKITKRGQNVTFRCDPISEHNRLYWYRQTLGQGPEFLTYFQNEAQLEKSRLLSDRFSAERPKGSFSTLEIQRTEQGDSAMYLCASSRSGSVNEQYFGPGTRLTVT.

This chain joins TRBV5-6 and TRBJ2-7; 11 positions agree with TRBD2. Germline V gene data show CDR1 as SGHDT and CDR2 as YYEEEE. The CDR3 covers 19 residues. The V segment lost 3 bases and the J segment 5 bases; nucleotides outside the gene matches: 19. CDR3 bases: TGTGCCAGCAGCTGGAGGAATAGCGGGGGGGCAGGAATCGACAACGAGCAGTACTTC. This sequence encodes CASSWRNSGGAGIDNEQYF.

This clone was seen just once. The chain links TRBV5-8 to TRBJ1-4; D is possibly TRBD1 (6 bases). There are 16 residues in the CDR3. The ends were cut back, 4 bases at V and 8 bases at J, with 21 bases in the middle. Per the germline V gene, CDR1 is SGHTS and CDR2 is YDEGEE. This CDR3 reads CASSPSGATPSEKLFF. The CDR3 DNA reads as TGTGCCAGCAGCCCCTCAGGGGCAACCCCCTCAGAAAAACTGTTTTTT.

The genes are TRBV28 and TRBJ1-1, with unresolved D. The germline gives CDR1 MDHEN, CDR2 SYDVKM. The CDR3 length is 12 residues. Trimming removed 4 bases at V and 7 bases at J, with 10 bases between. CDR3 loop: CASSSLPDEAFF. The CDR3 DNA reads TGTGCCAGCAGTTCCCTCCCAGATGAAGCTTTCTTT.

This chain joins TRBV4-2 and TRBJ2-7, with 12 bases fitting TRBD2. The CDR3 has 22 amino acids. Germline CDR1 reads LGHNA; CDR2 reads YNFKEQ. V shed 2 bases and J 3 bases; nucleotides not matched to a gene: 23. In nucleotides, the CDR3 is TGTGCCAGCAGCCAAAAAATGCTCCCGGCGGCTAGCGGGGGGGCACATTTCTACGAGCAGTACTTC. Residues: CASSQKMLPAASGGAHFYEQYF.

CDR3: CASSGPDSNEKLFF. Here the CDR3 DNA reads TGTGCCAGCAGCGGCCCAGACAGTAATGAAAAACTGTTTTTT. The chain is built from TRBV25-1 and TRBJ1-4; D possibly corresponds to TRBD1 (5 bases). Per germline, CDR1 MGHDK and CDR2 SYGVNS. This CDR3 contains 14 residues. Trimming took off 6 bases at V and 4 bases at J, with 12 bases between the two ends.

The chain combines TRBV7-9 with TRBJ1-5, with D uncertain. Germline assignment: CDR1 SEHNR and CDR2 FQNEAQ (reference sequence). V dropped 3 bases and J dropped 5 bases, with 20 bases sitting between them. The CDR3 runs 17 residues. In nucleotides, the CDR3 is TGTGCCAGCAGCTTCGGGCGGGGATTGGTAGCGGATCAGCCCCAGCATTTT. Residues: CASSFGRGLVADQPQHF. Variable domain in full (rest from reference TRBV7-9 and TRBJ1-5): DTGVSQNPRHKITKRGQNVTFRCDPISEHNRLYWYRQTLGQGPEFLTYFQNEAQLEKSRLLSDRFSAERPKGSFSTLEIQRTEQGDSAMYLCASSFGRGLVADQPQHFGDGTRLSIL.

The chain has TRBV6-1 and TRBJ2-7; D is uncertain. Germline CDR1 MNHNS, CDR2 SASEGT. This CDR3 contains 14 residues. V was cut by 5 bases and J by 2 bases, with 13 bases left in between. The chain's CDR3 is CASSRTLIPYEQYF. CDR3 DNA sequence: TGTGCCAGCAGTAGAACTCTGATCCCCTACGAGCAGTACTTC.

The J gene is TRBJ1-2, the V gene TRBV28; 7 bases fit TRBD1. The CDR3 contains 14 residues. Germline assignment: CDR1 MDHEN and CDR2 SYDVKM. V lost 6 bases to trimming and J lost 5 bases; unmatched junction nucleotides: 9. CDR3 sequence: CASRSDRQDYGYTF. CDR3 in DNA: TGTGCCAGCAGGTCGGACAGGCAGGATTATGGCTACACCTTC.

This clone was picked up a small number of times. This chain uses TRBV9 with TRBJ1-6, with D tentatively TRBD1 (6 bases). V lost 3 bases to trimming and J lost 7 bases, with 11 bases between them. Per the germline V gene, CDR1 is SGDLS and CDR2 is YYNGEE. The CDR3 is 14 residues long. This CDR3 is CASSGTVTNSPLHF. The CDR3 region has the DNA TGTGCCAGCAGCGGGACAGTAACCAATTCACCCCTCCACTTT.

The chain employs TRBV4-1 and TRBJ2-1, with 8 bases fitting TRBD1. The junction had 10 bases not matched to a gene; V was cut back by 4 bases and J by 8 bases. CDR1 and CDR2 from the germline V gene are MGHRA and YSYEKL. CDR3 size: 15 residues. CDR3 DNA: TGCGCCAGCAGCCTGAGGACAGGGCTAACCGATGAGCAGTTCTTC. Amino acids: CASSLRTGLTDEQFF.

DNA for the CDR3: TGTGCCAGCAGCATCCACTTCTCGCTTAATCAGCCCCAGCATTTT. Translating it yields CASSIHFSLNQPQHF. The chain joins TRBV28 to TRBJ1-5; D gene unclear. The CDR3 loop spans 15 amino acids. V was trimmed by 6 bases and J by 4 bases, leaving 16 bases between them. Germline lookup yields CDR1 MDHEN and CDR2 SYDVKM.

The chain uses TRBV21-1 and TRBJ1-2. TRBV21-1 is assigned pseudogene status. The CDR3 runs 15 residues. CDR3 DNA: TGTGCCAGCACCCCTGAGGAGGATTTCGTCTATGGCTACACCTTC. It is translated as CASTPEEDFVYGYTF.

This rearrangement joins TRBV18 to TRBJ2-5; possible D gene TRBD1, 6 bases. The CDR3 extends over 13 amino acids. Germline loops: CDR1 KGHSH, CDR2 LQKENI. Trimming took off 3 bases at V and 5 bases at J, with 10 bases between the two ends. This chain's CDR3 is CASSPDRTETQYF. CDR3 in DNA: TGTGCCAGCTCACCTGACAGGACCGAGACCCAGTACTTC.

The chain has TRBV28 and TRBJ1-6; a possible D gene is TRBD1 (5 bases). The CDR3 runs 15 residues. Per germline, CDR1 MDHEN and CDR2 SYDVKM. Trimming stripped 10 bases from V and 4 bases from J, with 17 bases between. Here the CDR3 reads CATLEDSLYNSPLHF. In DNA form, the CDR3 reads TGTGCCACCCTCGAAGACAGCCTTTATAATTCACCCCTCCACTTT.